This T cell receptor beta chain came from a study of response to subunit inactivated influenza vaccine. As to this clonotype: Its target is unknown.

TCRdb re-analysed the RT-PCR reads in MiXCR, keeping a single row per CDR3 protein. The repertoire has roughly 630,000 distinct CDR3 sequences, 12% to 15% of them found once; the top ten carry less than 8.5%. Regarding the study as a whole: Authors suggested seasonal influenza vaccinations each recruit few new T cells.

The CDR3 contains 17 residues. After removal of 1 base from V and 5 bases from J, the junction contained 13 bases not matched to a gene. Germline V CDR1 and CDR2: DFQATT, SNEGSKA (reference sequence). The starting material was PBMCs from blood, obtained around two weeks before vaccination. The source is a man between 50 and 59 years old who received an inactivated influenza vaccine. This chain joins TRBV20-1 and TRBJ2-7; 11 bases agree with TRBD2. This CDR3 reads CSARGLLSGRAYHEQYF. In nucleotides, the CDR3 is TGCAGTGCTAGAGGGCTCCTTAGCGGGAGGGCCTACCACGAGCAGTACTTC.